These T cell receptor beta chains were read from a single sample in a study of cytomegalovirus exposure and HLA in healthy donors. The protocol was immunoSEQ multiplex PCR, while the TCRdb copy is restricted to in-frame clones and leaves out a portion. Seen here are around 180,000 clones, about 80% observed once, and the top ten hold 4.8%. Sequencing used PBMCs. These receptors were obtained from a man between 18 and 29 years old in good health and CMV-seronegative. Each CDR3 is given with its conserved first and last residue. A D gene is named only where the DNA matches it firmly. A clone size is listed for some rows: how often the clone was seen (once, few, many), or a class if it is expanded.

j_call v_call d_call clone_size cdr3_nt cdr3_aa
TRBJ2-2 TRBV10-1 - once TGCGCCAGCAGTGAGGGTGTTACAACCGGGGAGCTGTTTTTT CASSEGVTTGELFF
TRBJ1-5 TRBV7-9 - - TGTGCCAGCAGCAAAACAGGGAGCAATCAGCCCCAGCATTTT CASSKTGSNQPQHF
TRBJ1-3 TRBV27 - - TGTGCCAGCAGAGACCTGCGGTTCCACTCTGGAAACACCATATATTTT CASRDLRFHSGNTIYF
TRBJ2-3 TRBV5-4 TRBD1 - TGTGCCAGCAGCCTCCGGACAGGGGACACAGATACGCAGTATTTT CASSLRTGDTDTQYF
TRBJ2-1 TRBV6-6 TRBD1 - TGTGCCAGCAGCCACGGACAGGGGGTGGTTAATGAGCAGTTCTTC CASSHGQGVVNEQFF
TRBJ2-3 TRBV19 - once TGTGCCAGTAGTATGGGGCAGGGCACAGATACGCAGTATTTT CASSMGQGTDTQYF
TRBJ1-2 TRBV28 - - TGTGCCAGCAGTTACTCGACAGAGAACTATGGCTACACCTTC CASSYSTENYGYTF
TRBJ2-1 TRBV27 - - TGTGCCAGCAGTTTACTAGGGCTCGGGGTGCAGTTCTTC CASSLLGLGVQFF
TRBJ1-3 TRBV7-9 - - TGTGCCAGCAGCTTTGACAGTGGCTCTGGAAACACCATATATTTT CASSFDSGSGNTIYF
TRBJ1-2 TRBV25-1 - - TGTGCCAGCAGTCTAGGATTTAACTATGGCTACACCTTC CASSLGFNYGYTF
TRBJ1-2 TRBV6-1 - - TGTGCCAGCAGTCCCCTGGGGCACTATGGCTACACCTTC CASSPLGHYGYTF
TRBJ2-3 TRBV5-4 - - TGTGCCAGCAGCTTGCGACCAGGCGTAAATACAGATACGCAGTATTTT CASSLRPGVNTDTQYF
TRBJ2-5 TRBV5-1 TRBD1 - TGCGCCAGCAGCTTGACCGGGACAGGGGTAGAGACCCAGTACTTC CASSLTGTGVETQYF
TRBJ2-6 TRBV7-3 TRBD1 - TGTGCCAGCAGCTACACCGGGACAGGGGCTGCTGGGGCCAACGTCCTGACTTTC CASSYTGTGAAGANVLTF
TRBJ2-7 TRBV9 TRBD2 - TGTGCCAGCAGCGTAGACGGGAGGTACGAGCAGTACTTC CASSVDGRYEQYF
TRBJ2-1 TRBV9 TRBD2 - TGTGCCAGCAGCGTAGATCTGCGGGGGGGAATTAGCTCCTACAATGAGCAGTTCTTC CASSVDLRGGISSYNEQFF
TRBJ2-7 TRBV2 - - TGTGCCAGCAGGGGGGGGCCCTACGAGCAGTACTTC CASRGGPYEQYF
TRBJ2-5 TRBV10-1 - - TGCGCCAGCAGTGAATCTTTGGGGGGACAAGAGACCCAGTACTTC CASSESLGGQETQYF
TRBJ2-3 TRBV6-5 TRBD2 - TGTGCCAGCAGTTTCGGGACTAGCGGGGGAGATACGCAGTATTTT CASSFGTSGGDTQYF
TRBJ2-2 TRBV4-2 - - TGTGCCAGCAGCCAAGATGGGGCAGTATCCGGGGAGCTGTTTTTT CASSQDGAVSGELFF
TRBJ1-1 TRBV6-1 TRBD1 - TGTGCCAGCAGTCAAGACAGGGCGGGTGATGAAGCTTTCTTT CASSQDRAGDEAFF
TRBJ2-7 TRBV4-3 - - TGCGCCAGCAGCCAAGCCGCCGTCAGGGTGGGCGACGAGCAGTACTTC CASSQAAVRVGDEQYF
TRBJ2-7 TRBV10-2 - - TGCGCCAGTAAACAGAGCTACGAGCAGTACTTC CASKQSYEQYF
TRBJ2-3 TRBV11-2 TRBD1 - TGTGCCAGCAGCTTAGGGGACAGACGCACAGATACGCAGTATTTT CASSLGDRRTDTQYF
TRBJ2-7 TRBV7-9 - - TGTGCCAGCAGCTTAAGCGGGACAACCTTCTACGAGCAGTACTTC CASSLSGTTFYEQYF
TRBJ2-1 TRBV27 - - TGTGCCAGCAGTTTATTGCCCAACAACAATGAGCAGTTCTTC CASSLLPNNNEQFF
TRBJ1-2 TRBV18 TRBD1 - TGTGCCAGCTCTCCGGACAGGGCTCATGGCTACACCTTC CASSPDRAHGYTF
TRBJ2-3 TRBV7-2 - - TGTGCCAGCAGCTTAAGAGGGGACTTTGCCACAGATACGCAGTATTTT CASSLRGDFATDTQYF
TRBJ2-4 TRBV27 TRBD2 - TGTGCCAGCAGTTCCCTCGGACTAGCTGCGGCCAAAAACATTCAGTACTTC CASSSLGLAAAKNIQYF
TRBJ2-2 TRBV7-8 - - TGTGCCAGCAGTCCTAGACAGCTAAACACCGGGGAGCTGTTTTTT CASSPRQLNTGELFF
TRBJ1-6 TRBV7-9 - - TGTTCCAGCAGCCCCCTCGGGAATTCACCCCTCCACTTT CSSSPLGNSPLHF
TRBJ1-6 TRBV5-6 - - TGTGCCAGCAGCTTGGAAAGGGCAGGGACATCCCATCTTTCACCCCTCCACTTT CASSLERAGTSHLSPLHF
TRBJ2-1 TRBV7-2 TRBD2 - TGTGCCAGCAGCTTAGAGCGGGGGGCCTATGAGCAGTTCTTC CASSLERGAYEQFF
TRBJ2-7 TRBV4-1 TRBD2 few TGCGCCAGCAGCCAAGTATACCTAGCGGGGGGTTTGAGCTCCTACGAGCAGTACTTC CASSQVYLAGGLSSYEQYF
TRBJ2-1 TRBV28 TRBD2 - TGTGCCAGCAGTTTAAGCGGGAGGGCCTACAATGAGCAGTTCTTC CASSLSGRAYNEQFF
TRBJ2-3 TRBV7-8 - - TGTGCCAGCAGCTTAGTCCCTTACACAGATACGCAGTATTTT CASSLVPYTDTQYF
TRBJ2-1 TRBV7-9 TRBD2 - TGTGCCAGCAGCTTAGGACTAGCGGGAGGTAGGGCCAATGAGCAGTTCTTC CASSLGLAGGRANEQFF
TRBJ1-3 TRBV9 - - TGTGCCAGCAGCGTAGTTGCAACAGGGTTATCTGGAAACACCATATATTTT CASSVVATGLSGNTIYF
TRBJ2-3 TRBV5-6 TRBD2 - TGTGCCAGCAGCACCGGACTAGCGGGGGGCACAGATACGCAGTATTTT CASSTGLAGGTDTQYF
TRBJ2-1 TRBV28 TRBD2 - TGTGCCAGCAGTTCGCCCATAGCGGGATCGGGCAATGAGCAGTTCTTC CASSSPIAGSGNEQFF
TRBJ2-3 TRBV11-3 TRBD2 few TGTGCCAGCACCCCCGGACTAGCAGACACAGATACGCAGTATTTT CASTPGLADTDTQYF
TRBJ1-3 TRBV5-1 TRBD1 - TGCGCCAGCAGCGCGGGACAGTCGGGAAACACCATATATTTT CASSAGQSGNTIYF
TRBJ2-5 TRBV13 TRBD2 once TGTGCCAGCAGCGGACTAGGCCTAGGGGAAGAGACCCAGTACTTC CASSGLGLGEETQYF
TRBJ2-7 TRBV28 - - TGTGCCAGCATACAGGGATTCCCCTACGAGCAGTACTTC CASIQGFPYEQYF
TRBJ2-1 TRBV9 TRBD2 - TGTGCCAGCAGCGTATTACCTAGCGGGAAAGCCTACAATGAGCAGTTCTTC CASSVLPSGKAYNEQFF
TRBJ2-2 TRBV5-1 - - TGCGCCAGCAGCTTGTGGGGGCCGAGCACCGGGGAGCTGTTTTTT CASSLWGPSTGELFF
TRBJ2-7 TRBV5-1 TRBD1 - TGCGCCAGCAGCCTGGGACAGGTTGGGGGCGAGCAGTACTTC CASSLGQVGGEQYF
TRBJ2-1 TRBV6-5 TRBD2 few TGTGCCAGCAGAGGACTAGAATTTTCGGATGAGCAGTTCTTC CASRGLEFSDEQFF
TRBJ2-1 TRBV7-2 TRBD2 - TGTGCCAGCAGACTCCCTCTGGGACTAGGGGCCTACAATGAGCAGTTCTTC CASRLPLGLGAYNEQFF
TRBJ2-1 TRBV7-9 - - TGTGCCAGCAGCTTAGTAACAACCAATGAGCAGTTCTTC CASSLVTTNEQFF
TRBJ2-3 TRBV6-1 - - TGTGCCAGCAGTGAAGTGGGCCACACAGATACGCAGTATTTT CASSEVGHTDTQYF
TRBJ2-2 TRBV19 TRBD1 - TGTGCCAGTAGTGTCGACAGGGTCACCGGGGAGCTGTTTTTT CASSVDRVTGELFF
TRBJ2-1 TRBV27 - - TGTGCCAGCAGACTCACCTCGGAGCAGTTCTTC CASRLTSEQFF
TRBJ1-1 TRBV7-9 - once TGTGCCAGCAGCTCCGCAGGAGGGTTGGGCACTGAAGCTTTCTTT CASSSAGGLGTEAFF
TRBJ2-5 TRBV5-1 - - TGCGCCAGCAGCTTGGGGCAGGGGCGTGAGCAGTACTTC CASSLGQGREQYF
TRBJ1-3 TRBV6-1 - - TGTGCCAGCAGCGCCGGGGGTTCTTATGGAAACACCATATATTTT CASSAGGSYGNTIYF
TRBJ2-7 TRBV7-2 - few TGTGCCAGCAGCTTGCGTCAGGGCCCAAGTTACGAGCAGTACTTC CASSLRQGPSYEQYF
TRBJ1-6 TRBV5-6 TRBD1 - TGTGCCAGCAGCACACGGACAGGGGATTATTCACCCCTCCACTTT CASSTRTGDYSPLHF
TRBJ1-5 TRBV28 TRBD1 - TGTGCCAGCTGGGCAGGGGGCGGCAATCAGCCCCAGCATTTT CASWAGGGNQPQHF
TRBJ1-2 TRBV19 TRBD1 - TGTGCCAGTAGTAGGACAGGGGGCTATGGCTACACCTTC CASSRTGGYGYTF